These 23 T cell receptor beta chains came from one sample sequenced in a study of technical replicates of blood from several donors. The method was immunoSEQ multiplex PCR; TCRdb's version includes in-frame clones alone and lacks a portion of them. Of about 61,000 clones in the sample, more than 95% were seen once. Sequencing input: T cells isolated from PBMCs. These receptors came from a human donor in good health.

The chain combines TRBV7-9 with TRBJ1-2; TRBD1 agrees at 7 bases. J gave up 3 bases and V 0 bases, and 4 bases lay outside the gene matches. The CDR3 has 15 amino acids. Germline CDR1 and CDR2: SEHNR and FQNEAQ (reference sequence). The CDR3 spells CASSLADRVDYGYTF. CDR3 DNA: TGTGCCAGCAGCTTAGCAGACAGGGTGGACTATGGCTACACCTTC. Combining the CDR3 with reference TRBV7-9 and TRBJ1-2 gives the whole variable domain DTGVSQNPRHKITKRGQNVTFRCDPISEHNRLYWYRQTLGQGPEFLTYFQNEAQLEKSRLLSDRFSAERPKGSFSTLEIQRTEQGDSAMYLCASSLADRVDYGYTFGSGTRLTVV.

This clone was found once. The V and J genes are TRBV6-5 and TRBJ2-7, with D perhaps TRBD2 (6 bases). The germline V and J ends were trimmed by 0 bases and 3 bases, with 9 bases remaining between them. CDR1 and CDR2 from the germline V gene are MNHEY and SVGAGI. This CDR3 is 14 amino acids long. CDR3 nucleotides: TGTGCCAGCAGTTACTCTAGCGGCTTCTACGAGCAGTACTTC. Its protein is CASSYSSGFYEQYF.

The chain links TRBV4-1 to TRBJ1-5, with D tentatively TRBD1 (5 bases). V was clipped by 1 base and J by 5 bases, with 9 bases between them. Germline-derived CDR1 and CDR2 are MGHRA and YSYEKL. This CDR3 contains 14 residues. In DNA, the CDR3 is TGCGCCAGCAGCCAAGTCGGGGGGGATCAGCCCCAGCATTTT. As protein: CASSQVGGDQPQHF.

The chain uses TRBV6-4 and TRBJ2-2, with D unclear. CDR1 and CDR2 (germline): MRHNA, SNTAGT. Deletions cut 1 base from V and 6 bases from J, with 6 bases between. The CDR3 runs to 13 residues. CDR3 amino acids: CASSDFEAGELFF. For the CDR3, the DNA is TGTGCCAGCAGTGACTTTGAGGCCGGGGAGCTGTTTTTT.

The J gene is TRBJ2-2, the V gene TRBV5-6; 9 bases match TRBD2. Germline CDR1 reads SGHDT; CDR2 reads YYEEEE. After removal of 0 bases from V and 4 bases from J, the junction contained 4 bases not matched to a gene. CDR3 size: 16 residues. CDR3 DNA: TGTGCCAGCAGCTTGGCAGCGGGAGGTACCACCGGGGAGCTGTTTTTT. It specifies CASSLAAGGTTGELFF.

The chain employs TRBV28 and TRBJ1-2, with D possibly matching TRBD1 (5 bases). Per germline, CDR1 MDHEN and CDR2 SYDVKM. This CDR3 contains 14 residues. The V gene lost 2 bases and the J gene lost 2 bases, with 9 bases spanning the gap. This chain's CDR3 is CASSLTGSNYGYTF. CDR3 bases: TGTGCCAGCAGTTTAACAGGTTCCAACTATGGCTACACCTTC.

The chain joins TRBV5-1 to TRBJ2-5; 9 nucleotides match TRBD2. The CDR3 extends over 20 amino acids. Germline loops: CDR1 SGHRS, CDR2 YFSETQ. The V segment lost 3 bases and the J segment 5 bases; nucleotides outside the gene matches: 23. The CDR3 DNA reads as TGCGCCAGCAGCTCAAGTAAGTTAGGGGGACTAGCAGAGAAGAAGGAGACCCAGTACTTC. As protein: CASSSSKLGGLAEKKETQYF.

The V and J genes are TRBV28 and TRBJ1-5; possible D gene TRBD1, 5 bases. CDR1 is MDHEN and CDR2 is SYDVKM in the germline V gene. V was shortened by 2 bases and J by 4 bases, with 9 bases between the two germline ends. CDR3 length: 14 amino acids. CDR3 DNA sequence: TGTGCCAGCAGTTTAGAAGGGGTAAATCAGCCCCAGCATTTT. It encodes CASSLEGVNQPQHF.

The chain uses TRBV5-1 and TRBJ1-1; D is unclear. The V end lost 4 bases, the J end lost 0 bases, and 13 bases lay between the germline ends. There are 15 residues in the CDR3. Germline CDR1 SGHRS, CDR2 YFSETQ. CDR3 protein: CASSPTSFVNTEAFF. CDR3 in DNA: TGCGCCAGCAGCCCTACGAGCTTTGTGAACACTGAAGCTTTCTTT.

This clone was observed a single time. The chain employs TRBV5-1 and TRBJ2-3, with no clear D. CDR3 length: 15 residues. The V gene lost 4 bases and the J gene lost 1 base, with 13 bases spanning the gap. From germline, CDR1 is SGHRS and CDR2 YFSETQ. Here the CDR3 DNA reads TGCGCCAGCAGCCCAAAAACGGTCGGCACAGATACGCAGTATTTT. This gives the protein CASSPKTVGTDTQYF.

The chain joins TRBV5-4 to TRBJ2-1; D is uncertain. CDR1 is SGHNT, CDR2 YYREEE, per germline (reference sequence). Trimming shortened V by 6 bases and J by 7 bases, and 11 bases separated the two germline ends. The length of the CDR3 is 12 residues. The CDR3 sequence: CASNKDWNEQFF. The CDR3 region has the DNA TGTGCCAGCAACAAAGATTGGAATGAGCAGTTCTTC.

This chain connects TRBV6-4 to TRBJ2-1; 9 nucleotides line up with TRBD2. Losses at the gene ends were 4 bases for V and 5 bases for J; bases not matched to a gene: 6. The CDR3 loop spans 15 amino acids. Germline values: CDR1 MRHNA, CDR2 SNTAGT. The CDR3 is CASSVVSGRNNEQFF. Written as DNA, the CDR3 is TGTGCCAGCAGTGTCGTTAGCGGGAGAAACAATGAGCAGTTCTTC.

The chain joins TRBV27 to TRBJ1-5, with a weak D call TRBD1 (5 bases). This CDR3 has 15 amino acids. The V gene lost 3 bases and the J gene lost 1 base, with 10 bases spanning the gap. Per the germline V gene, CDR1 is MNHEY and CDR2 is SMNVEV (reference sequence). The CDR3 nucleotides are TGTGCCAGCAGTTTTGGGGGGATGAGCAATCAGCCCCAGCATTTT. The encoded protein is CASSFGGMSNQPQHF.

V is TRBV7-6 and J is TRBJ1-4; D gene ambiguous. This CDR3 has 14 residues. Between the trimmed V and J ends, which lost 4 bases and 7 bases, there was a span of 13 bases. Looked up from germline, CDR1 is SGHVS and CDR2 is FNYEAQ. CDR3 protein: CASSSLRGSEKLFF. In nucleotides, the CDR3 is TGTGCCAGCAGCTCCCTGAGAGGGAGTGAAAAACTGTTTTTT.

J is TRBJ1-4 and V is TRBV5-4; D might be TRBD1 (5 bases). The CDR3 contains 14 residues. V lost 1 base and J 6 bases, leaving 10 bases between the germline ends. Germline CDR1 is SGHNT and CDR2 is YYREEE (reference sequence). CDR3 in amino acids: CASSLSRVDEKLFF. The CDR3 DNA sequence: TGTGCCAGCAGCTTGTCCAGGGTGGATGAAAAACTGTTTTTT.

The V and J genes are TRBV6-1 and TRBJ2-1; 11 nucleotides line up with TRBD2. With V trimmed by 2 bases and J by 4 bases, 1 base remained unmatched. In germline, CDR1 is MNHNS, CDR2 SASEGT. The CDR3 spans 15 residues. The CDR3 loop is CASSELAGGYNEQFF. The CDR3 DNA is TGTGCCAGCAGTGAACTAGCGGGGGGTTACAATGAGCAGTTCTTC.

The rearrangement uses TRBV7-9 and TRBJ2-3; D is perhaps TRBD2 (6 bases). This CDR3 has 16 amino acids. The germline CDR1 and CDR2 sequences are SEHNR and FQNEAQ (reference sequence). The V end lost 5 bases, the J end lost 2 bases, and 17 bases lay between the germline ends. The CDR3 DNA follows: TGTGCCAGCAGCGCACCTCGGGGGAAACCCACAGATACGCAGTATTTT. This encodes CASSAPRGKPTDTQYF.

J is TRBJ1-1 and V is TRBV6-5; possibly TRBD1 for D (6 bases). V was cut by 2 bases and J by 5 bases, with 9 bases left in between. CDR3 length: 13 amino acids. CDR1 and CDR2 (germline): MNHEY, SVGAGI. The CDR3 spells CASSYGRGTEAFF. CDR3 in DNA: TGTGCCAGCAGTTACGGCAGGGGAACTGAAGCTTTCTTT.

The chain joins TRBV5-6 to TRBJ1-2, with D uncertain. The ends were cut back, 4 bases at V and 3 bases at J, with 13 bases in the middle. This CDR3 spans 14 amino acids. Germline V gives CDR1 SGHDT, CDR2 YYEEEE. CDR3 DNA sequence: TGTGCCAGCAGCCCTGGTGTTGAGCACTATGGCTACACCTTC. This codes for CASSPGVEHYGYTF.

This chain's CDR3 is CAISWGETGELFF. The CDR3 DNA is TGTGCCATCAGTTGGGGCGAAACCGGGGAGCTGTTTTTT. The chain joins TRBV10-3 to TRBJ2-2; TRBD1 might be the D (5 bases). Germline lookup yields CDR1 ENHRY and CDR2 SYGVKD. The CDR3 covers 13 residues. V gave up 5 bases and J gave up 5 bases, with 9 bases separating them.

The chain is built from TRBV29-1 and TRBJ1-1; 7 nucleotides align to TRBD1. The junction had 8 bases not matched to a gene; V was cut back by 6 bases and J by 4 bases. The CDR3 consists of 13 residues. The germline CDR1 and CDR2 sequences are SQVTM and ANQGSEA. The CDR3 reads CSVRTGAGTEAFF. The CDR3 DNA is TGCAGCGTAAGAACAGGGGCAGGCACTGAAGCTTTCTTT.

This chain connects TRBV2 to TRBJ2-3; possible D gene TRBD2, 6 bases. Per germline, CDR1 SNHLY and CDR2 FYNNEI. The length of the CDR3 is 18 residues. Between the trimmed V and J ends, which lost 1 base and 4 bases, there was a span of 21 bases. The CDR3 nucleotides are TGTGCCAGCAGTGAAGTTAGGCGGTCGGCGGGAACTGCAGATACGCAGTATTTT. Translated: CASSEVRRSAGTADTQYF.

V is TRBV9 and J is TRBJ2-7; tentatively, D is TRBD1 (6 bases). The CDR3 consists of 13 residues. Trimming cost V 4 bases and J 3 bases, with 11 bases left between them. CDR1 is SGDLS, CDR2 YYNGEE, per germline. This CDR3 reads CASSREDSYEQYF. The DNA of the CDR3 is TGTGCCAGCAGCCGCGAGGACAGCTACGAGCAGTACTTC.